This T cell receptor (beta chain) derives from a study of blood T cell repertoires in COVID-19. Study summary: Acute-phase and convalescent COVID-19 samples originated in the United States, Italy and Spain. Sample material is recorded as cDNA or gDNA derived from T cells, B-cell-depleted T cells, or PBMCs.

The CDR3 loop spans 14 amino acids. Germline values: CDR1 MDHEN, CDR2 SYDVKM. V lost 6 bases and J lost 7; bases outside the gene matches: 10. Original methodology: Estimation of nucleated cell counts relied on the amplification of reference gene primers. Profiling relied on immunoSEQ multiplex PCR, and the TCRdb table lists in-frame clones only, not all of them. That table supplies the V and J calls and clone size; D and trimming were determined from the DNA. The table has some 120,000 clones, 75% to 90% seen once; the top ten hold 1.5% to 2%. This clonotype was sampled from a man between 65 and 85 years old with acute or convalescent COVID-19. Sequencing was performed on peripheral blood. This sequence joins TRBV28 and TRBJ2-3, with 7 bases identical to TRBD2. The CDR3 DNA follows: TGTGCCAGCAGATCTGGGGGGGGGACCTATACGCAGTATTTT. This codes for CASRSGGGTYTQYF.